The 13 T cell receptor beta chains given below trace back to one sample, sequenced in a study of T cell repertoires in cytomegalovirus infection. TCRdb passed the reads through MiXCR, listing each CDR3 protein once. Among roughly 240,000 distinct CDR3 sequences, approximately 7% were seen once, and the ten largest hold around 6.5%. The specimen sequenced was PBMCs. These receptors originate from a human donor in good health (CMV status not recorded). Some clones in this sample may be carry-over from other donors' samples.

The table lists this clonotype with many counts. CDR3 sequence (DNA): TGTGCCAGCAGTTACTCTGCCTGGGGGGCCGAAGCTTTCTTT. It yields the protein CASSYSAWGAEAFF. The chain carries TRBV6-2 or TRBV6-3 and TRBJ1-1; weak D call: TRBD1 (6 bases). CDR1 is MNHEY and CDR2 is SVGEGT in the germline V gene. Trimming took off 0 bases at V and 8 bases at J, with 13 bases between the two ends. The CDR3 consists of 14 residues.

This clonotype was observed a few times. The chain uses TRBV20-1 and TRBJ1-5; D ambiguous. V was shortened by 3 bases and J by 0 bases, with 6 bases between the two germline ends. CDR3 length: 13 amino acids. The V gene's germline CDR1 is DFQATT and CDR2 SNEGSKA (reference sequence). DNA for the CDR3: TGCAGTGCTAGTTTCAGTAGCAATCAGCCCCAGCATTTT. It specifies CSASFSSNQPQHF.

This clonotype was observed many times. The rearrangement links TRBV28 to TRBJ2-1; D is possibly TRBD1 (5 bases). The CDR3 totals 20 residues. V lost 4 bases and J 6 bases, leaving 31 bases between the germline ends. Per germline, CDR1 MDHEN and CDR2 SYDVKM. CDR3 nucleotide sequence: TGTGCCAGCAGTTCCGGCCCTGGGGCACGCCGTACCCCCCGACGCAATGAGCAGTTCTTC. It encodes CASSSGPGARRTPRRNEQFF.

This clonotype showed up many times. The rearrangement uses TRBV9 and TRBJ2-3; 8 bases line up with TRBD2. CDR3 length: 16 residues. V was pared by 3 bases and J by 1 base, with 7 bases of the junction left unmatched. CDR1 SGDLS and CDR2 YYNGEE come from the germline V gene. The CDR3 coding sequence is TGTGCCAGCAGCGCACGGGGGGGCCCCGGCACAGATACGCAGTATTTT. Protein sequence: CASSARGGPGTDTQYF.

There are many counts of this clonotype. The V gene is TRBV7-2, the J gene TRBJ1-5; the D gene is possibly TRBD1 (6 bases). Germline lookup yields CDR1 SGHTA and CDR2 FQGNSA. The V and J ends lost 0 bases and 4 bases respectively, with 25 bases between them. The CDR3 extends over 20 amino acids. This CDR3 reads CASSLANSAGTTLGNQPQHF. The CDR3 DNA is TGTGCCAGCAGCTTAGCCAACTCGGCCGGGACAACCCTTGGGAATCAGCCCCAGCATTTT. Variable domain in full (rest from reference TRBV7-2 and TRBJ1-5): GAGVSQSPSNKVTEKGKDVELRCDPISGHTALYWYRQSLGQGLEFLIYFQGNSAPDKSGLPSDRFSAERTGGSVSTLTIQRTQQEDSAVYLCASSLANSAGTTLGNQPQHFGDGTRLSIL.

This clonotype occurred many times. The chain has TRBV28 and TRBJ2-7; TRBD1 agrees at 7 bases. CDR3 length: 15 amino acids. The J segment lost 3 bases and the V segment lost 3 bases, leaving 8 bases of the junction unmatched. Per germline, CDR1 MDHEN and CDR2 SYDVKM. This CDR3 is CASSFGTGASYEQYF. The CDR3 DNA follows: TGTGCCAGCAGTTTCGGAACAGGGGCGAGCTACGAGCAGTACTTC.

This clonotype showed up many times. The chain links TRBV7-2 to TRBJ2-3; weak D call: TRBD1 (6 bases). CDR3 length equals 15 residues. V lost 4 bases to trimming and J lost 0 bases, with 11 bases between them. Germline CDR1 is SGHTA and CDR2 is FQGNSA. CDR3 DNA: TGTGCCAGCAGCTCGGACAGACGAAGCACAGATACGCAGTATTTT. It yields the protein CASSSDRRSTDTQYF.

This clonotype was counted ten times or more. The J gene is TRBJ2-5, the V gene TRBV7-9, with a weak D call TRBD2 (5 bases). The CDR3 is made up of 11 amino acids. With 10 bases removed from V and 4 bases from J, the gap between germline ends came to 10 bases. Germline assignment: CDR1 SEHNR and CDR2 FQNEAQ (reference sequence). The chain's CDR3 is CATSRGETQYF. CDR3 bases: TGTGCCACCTCCCGGGGAGAGACCCAGTACTTC.

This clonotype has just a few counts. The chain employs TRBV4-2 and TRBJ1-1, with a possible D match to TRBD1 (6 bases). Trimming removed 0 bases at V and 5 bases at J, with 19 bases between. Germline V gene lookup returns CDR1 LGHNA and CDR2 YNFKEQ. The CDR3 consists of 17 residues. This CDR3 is CASSQDGGGAGDTEAFF. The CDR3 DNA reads TGTGCCAGCAGCCAAGATGGCGGGGGCGCGGGGGATACTGAAGCTTTCTTT.

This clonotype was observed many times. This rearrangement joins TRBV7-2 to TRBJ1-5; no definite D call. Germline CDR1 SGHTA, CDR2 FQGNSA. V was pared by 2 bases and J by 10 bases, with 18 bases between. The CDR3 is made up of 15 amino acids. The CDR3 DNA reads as TGTGCCAGCAGCTTATATCGGTCGGTAATCTACCCCCAGCATTTT. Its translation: CASSLYRSVIYPQHF.

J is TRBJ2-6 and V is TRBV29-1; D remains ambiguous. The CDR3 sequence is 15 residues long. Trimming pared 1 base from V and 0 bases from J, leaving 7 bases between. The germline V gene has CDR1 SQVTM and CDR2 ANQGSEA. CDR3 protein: CSVEGSNSGANVLTF. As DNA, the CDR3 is TGCAGCGTTGAAGGTTCGAACTCTGGGGCCAACGTCCTGACTTTC.

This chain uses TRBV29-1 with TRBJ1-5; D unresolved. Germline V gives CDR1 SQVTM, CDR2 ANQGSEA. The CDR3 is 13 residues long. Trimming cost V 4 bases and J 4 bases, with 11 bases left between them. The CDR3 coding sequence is TGCAGCGTTGTCCCTGAGGGTAATCAGCCCCAGCATTTT. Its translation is CSVVPEGNQPQHF.

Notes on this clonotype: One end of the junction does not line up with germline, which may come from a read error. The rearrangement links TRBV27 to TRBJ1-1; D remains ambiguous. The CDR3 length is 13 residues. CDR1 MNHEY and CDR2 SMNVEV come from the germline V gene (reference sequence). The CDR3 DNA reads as TGTGCCAGCAGTTTATCAGGGATGACTGAAGCTCTCTTT. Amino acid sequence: CASSLSGMTEALF.